The 24 T cell receptor beta chains below all came from one sample that was sequenced in a study of shared clonotypes between healthy human individuals. Produced via immunoSEQ multiplex PCR; TCRdb's table is partial and in-frame only. The sample consists of nearly 600,000 clones, nearly 97% of them appearing once. Selected positively for CCR7 and CD45RO-negative, naive CD8 cells excluded terminally differentiated effector memory CD45RA+ cells. Sequenced input: naive CD8+ T cells sorted from blood. The receptors were sampled from a woman aged 25 to 39 in good health.

As concerns this clone: This CDR3 is also generated by other DNA sequences in the sample. The V and J genes are TRBV27 and TRBJ1-3; D uncertain. Germline-derived CDR1 and CDR2 are MNHEY and SMNVEV (reference sequence). Trimming removed 8 bases at V and 4 bases at J, with 9 bases between. The CDR3 has 12 residues. CDR3 in DNA: TGTGCCAGCTGTCCCAGGGGAAACACCATATATTTT. It specifies CASCPRGNTIYF.

As concerns this clone: The same CDR3 also results from other DNA sequences found in this sample. The rearrangement uses TRBV5-4 and TRBJ2-7; D gene ambiguous. With 3 bases removed from V and 7 bases from J, the gap between germline ends came to 8 bases. This CDR3 region has 11 residues. Germline V gives CDR1 SGHNT, CDR2 YYREEE (reference sequence). Here the CDR3 DNA reads TGTGCCAGCAGCTCCTTGGGTGAGCAGTACTTC. This translates into CASSSLGEQYF.

Notes on this clone: Other DNA sequences within the sample encode an identical CDR3. The chain carries TRBV7-9 and TRBJ2-2; D uncertain. The V end lost 4 bases, the J end lost 0 bases, and 6 bases lay between the germline ends. The germline V gene encodes CDR1 SEHNR and CDR2 FQNEAQ (reference sequence). The CDR3 runs to 14 residues. CDR3 DNA sequence: TGTGCCAGCAGCTCAGACTCGAACACCGGGGAGCTGTTTTTT. Protein sequence: CASSSDSNTGELFF.

This chain links TRBV5-6 with TRBJ1-1; D unclear. CDR1 and CDR2 from the germline V gene are SGHDT and YYEEEE. The CDR3 runs to 16 residues. V was trimmed by 5 bases and J by 0 bases, leaving 17 bases between them. CDR3 amino acids: CASSLGDLPLNTEAFF. The CDR3 nucleotides read TGTGCCAGCAGTCTGGGCGATCTCCCGTTGAACACTGAAGCTTTCTTT.

V gene TRBV5-5 combines with J gene TRBJ1-2; unclear D gene. V shed 2 bases and J shed 6 bases, with 20 bases lying between them. Germline values: CDR1 SGHKS, CDR2 YYEKEE (reference sequence). This CDR3 has 16 amino acids. The CDR3 sequence: CASSFLPDQWSDGYTF. CDR3 sequence (DNA): TGTGCCAGCAGCTTTCTCCCTGATCAGTGGTCGGATGGCTACACCTTC.

This clone occurred once. The chain links TRBV13 to TRBJ2-5, with 10 nucleotides matching TRBD2. The germline V gene has CDR1 PRHDT and CDR2 FYEKMQ (reference sequence). The CDR3 is made up of 15 amino acids. V lost 5 bases and J lost 2; bases outside the gene matches: 5. The CDR3 reads CASSLAGAIQETQYF. The CDR3 coding sequence is TGTGCCAGCAGCCTAGCGGGAGCGATACAAGAGACCCAGTACTTC.

J is TRBJ2-3 and V is TRBV28; no reliable D call. The CDR3 totals 12 residues. Per germline, CDR1 MDHEN and CDR2 SYDVKM. Trimming left V 3 bases short and J 6 bases short, with 7 bases between. The CDR3 DNA sequence: TGTGCCAGCAGTTTTCTGGGGGATACGCAGTATTTT. Translating it yields CASSFLGDTQYF.

The V gene is TRBV5-1, the J gene TRBJ1-1, with 10 bases fitting TRBD1. Looked up from germline, CDR1 is SGHRS and CDR2 is YFSETQ. Trimming removed 9 bases from V and 1 base from J; junction bases left unmatched: 3. This CDR3 is built from 13 residues. The CDR3 DNA follows: TGCGCCACGGGACAGGGGAAGAACACTGAAGCTTTCTTT. Its protein product is CATGQGKNTEAFF.

J is TRBJ2-4 and V is TRBV5-4; D is ambiguous. CDR1 is SGHNT and CDR2 is YYREEE in the germline V gene (reference sequence). The V and J ends lost 0 bases and 9 bases respectively, with 16 bases between them. CDR3 length: 15 amino acids. CDR3 DNA: TGTGCCAGCAGCTTGGGGGATTCGGCGTACGGCATTCAGTACTTC. Its translation is CASSLGDSAYGIQYF.

The rearrangement links TRBV13 to TRBJ2-1; 11 nucleotides match TRBD1. Trimming at V came to 4 bases and at J to 4 bases, leaving 3 bases not matched to a gene. There are 15 residues in the CDR3. Germline V gene lookup returns CDR1 PRHDT and CDR2 FYEKMQ (reference sequence). The CDR3 loop reads CASSSDRGLYNEQFF. The CDR3 DNA reads TGTGCCAGCAGCTCGGACAGGGGGCTTTACAATGAGCAGTTCTTC.

The chain recombines TRBV19 with TRBJ2-2, with no clear D. The CDR3 spans 13 residues. The V end was cut by 6 bases, the J end by 10 bases, with 15 bases between. The germline gives CDR1 LNHDA, CDR2 SQIVND (reference sequence). The CDR3 protein is CASRTPAPVELFF. CDR3 sequence (DNA): TGTGCCAGTAGGACCCCCGCGCCGGTGGAGCTGTTTTTT.

The chain is built from TRBV6-1 and TRBJ2-7, with D possibly being TRBD2 (6 bases). Germline lookup yields CDR1 MNHNS and CDR2 SASEGT. V lost 8 bases and J lost 3, with 20 bases in between. This CDR3 has 15 residues. Written as DNA, the CDR3 is TGTGCCAGCTTCGGGACTTCCTCCCAAGGCTACGAGCAGTACTTC. It codes for CASFGTSSQGYEQYF.

This clone showed up just a few times. This chain uses TRBV19 with TRBJ2-7, with 11 positions matching TRBD2. The length of the CDR3 is 14 residues. The V gene's germline CDR1 is LNHDA and CDR2 SQIVND (reference sequence). The V segment lost 5 bases and the J segment 3 bases; nucleotides outside the gene matches: 3. The CDR3 is CASSPGTSGYEQYF. CDR3 nucleotide sequence: TGTGCCAGTAGTCCCGGGACTAGCGGCTACGAGCAGTACTTC.

This chain joins TRBV5-1 and TRBJ2-7, with 10 bases lining up with TRBD2. The germline V gene encodes CDR1 SGHRS and CDR2 YFSETQ. CDR3 size: 14 residues. The V and J ends lost 3 bases and 2 bases, in that order; junction bases with no gene match: 2. CDR3 bases: TGCGCCAGCAGCTGGACTAGCGGAGCCTACGAGCAGTACTTC. Protein sequence: CASSWTSGAYEQYF.

This clone has only a few counts. Additional DNA sequences in this sample encode the identical CDR3. The chain carries TRBV9 and TRBJ1-1; D is undetermined. V was trimmed by 3 bases and J by 0 bases, leaving 6 bases between them. The CDR3 is 13 amino acids. Germline V gives CDR1 SGDLS, CDR2 YYNGEE. For the CDR3, the DNA is TGTGCCAGCAGCGCCCCATTGAACACTGAAGCTTTCTTT. Protein sequence: CASSAPLNTEAFF.

The chain joins TRBV28 to TRBJ2-1, with 7 bases that match TRBD2. CDR3 length equals 15 residues. Germline V gives CDR1 MDHEN, CDR2 SYDVKM. J lost 6 bases, V lost 5 bases, and 10 bases had no gene match. CDR3: CASSLGWEGLNEQFF. CDR3 sequence (DNA): TGTGCCAGCAGTCTCGGGTGGGAGGGCCTCAATGAGCAGTTCTTC.

V and J are TRBV6-6 and TRBJ1-5; possible D gene TRBD1, 6 bases. CDR1 and CDR2 (germline): MNHNY, SVGAGI (reference sequence). The CDR3 has 16 amino acids. V was trimmed by 2 bases and J by 0 bases, leaving 11 bases between them. CDR3 bases: TGTGCCAGCAGTTACGGGTCAGGGGATAGCAATCAGCCCCAGCATTTT. Its protein is CASSYGSGDSNQPQHF.

The V gene is TRBV4-1, the J gene TRBJ1-1; TRBD1 might be the D (6 bases). CDR3 length: 15 residues. The V end was cut by 4 bases, the J end by 4 bases, with 16 bases between. The V gene's germline CDR1 is MGHRA and CDR2 YSYEKL. Written as DNA, the CDR3 is TGCGCCAGCAGCCCCTGGCGAGGGGGAGGCACTGAAGCTTTCTTT. Protein: CASSPWRGGGTEAFF.

The J gene is TRBJ1-6, the V gene TRBV6-8; no reliable D call. V was cut by 10 bases and J by 8 bases, with 18 bases left in between. The CDR3 is 14 amino acids. CDR1 is MNHGY, CDR2 SAAAGT, per germline. The CDR3 sequence is CANSRTRRDSPLHF. CDR3 bases: TGTGCCAACTCTCGAACTCGACGGGATTCACCCCTCCACTTT.

The rearrangement links TRBV6-6 to TRBJ1-5; D unclear. V was clipped by 2 bases and J by 0 bases, with 2 bases between them. The CDR3 runs to 13 residues. Per the germline V gene, CDR1 is MNHNY and CDR2 is SVGAGI (reference sequence). The CDR3 region is CASSYLSNQPQHF. In DNA form, the CDR3 reads TGTGCCAGCAGTTACCTTAGCAATCAGCCCCAGCATTTT.

The chain employs TRBV10-1 and TRBJ2-7, with 9 nucleotides matching TRBD1. Per germline, CDR1 WNHNN and CDR2 SYGVQD (reference sequence). The CDR3 has 14 amino acids. After removal of 8 bases from V and 1 base from J, the junction contained 6 bases not matched to a gene. CDR3 sequence reads: CASYRDRVSYEQYF. The CDR3 DNA sequence: TGCGCCAGCTACCGGGACAGGGTGTCCTACGAGCAGTACTTC.

The gene calls are TRBV5-1 and TRBJ2-1, with D perhaps matching TRBD2 (6 bases). V lost 0 bases and J 0 bases, leaving 7 bases between the germline ends. Germline CDR1 is SGHRS and CDR2 is YFSETQ. CDR3 length equals 15 residues. In DNA form, the CDR3 reads TGCGCCAGCAGCTTGGTAGCGGACTCCTACAATGAGCAGTTCTTC. As protein: CASSLVADSYNEQFF.

This chain links TRBV6-1 with TRBJ2-3; perhaps TRBD2 as D (5 bases). CDR1 is MNHNS and CDR2 is SASEGT in the germline V gene. This CDR3 is 16 amino acids long. Between the trimmed V and J ends, which lost 4 bases and 0 bases, there was a span of 14 bases. The CDR3 DNA reads as TGTGCCAGCAGTGTGGGTAGCGCGGCTAGCACAGATACGCAGTATTTT. This gives the protein CASSVGSAASTDTQYF.

The chain combines TRBV28 with TRBJ1-5, with D perhaps matching TRBD1 (5 bases). Germline V CDR1 and CDR2: MDHEN, SYDVKM. The CDR3 is made up of 16 amino acids. V was cut by 5 bases and J by 0 bases, with 14 bases left in between. DNA for the CDR3: TGTGCCAGCAGTCCAGGGACGGGATATAGCAATCAGCCCCAGCATTTT. Its protein product is CASSPGTGYSNQPQHF.